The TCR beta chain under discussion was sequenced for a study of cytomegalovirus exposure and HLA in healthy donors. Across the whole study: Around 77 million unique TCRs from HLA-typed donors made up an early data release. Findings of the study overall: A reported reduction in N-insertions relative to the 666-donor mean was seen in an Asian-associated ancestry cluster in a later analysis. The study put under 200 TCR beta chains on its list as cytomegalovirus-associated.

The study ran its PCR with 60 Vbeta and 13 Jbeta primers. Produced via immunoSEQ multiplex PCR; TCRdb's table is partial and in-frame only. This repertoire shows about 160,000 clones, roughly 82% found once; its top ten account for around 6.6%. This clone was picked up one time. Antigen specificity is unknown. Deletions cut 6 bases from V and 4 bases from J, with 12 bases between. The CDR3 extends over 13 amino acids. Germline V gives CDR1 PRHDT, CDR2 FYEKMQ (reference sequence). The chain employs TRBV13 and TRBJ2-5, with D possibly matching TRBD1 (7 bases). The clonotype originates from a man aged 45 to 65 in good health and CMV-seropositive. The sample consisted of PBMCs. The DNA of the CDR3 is TGTGCCAGCAGGGAGGGGGCCCGAGAGACCCAGTACTTC. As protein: CASREGARETQYF. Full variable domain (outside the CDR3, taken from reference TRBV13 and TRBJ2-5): AAGVIQSPRHLIKEKRETATLKCYPIPRHDTVYWYQQGPGQDPQFLISFYEKMQSDKGSIPDRFSAQQFSDYHSELNMSSLELGDSALYFCASREGARETQYFGPGTRLLVL.